The rows below give T cell receptor beta chains drawn from one sample of a study of T-cell memory formation after mild COVID-19. TCRdb itself ran the 5' RACE reads through MiXCR, one entry per CDR3 protein. The repertoire holds about 350,000 distinct CDR3 sequences, with roughly an eighth as singletons. Input material: PBMCs or a T cell subset sorted from them (not recorded which). Source of these receptors: a man between 18 and 29 years old who had mild COVID-19 (a few samples of this study predate the infection). Cell type and time point are not known. CDR3s leave out the opening cysteine and the closing phenylalanine or tryptophan. Size is stated for part of the rows, as once, few or many counts, or as a class when the clone is expanded.

NA	TRBV4-3	TRBJ1-1	ASSHSDYRGTEAF
NA	TRBV7-9	TRBJ1-6	ASTPVQGSSPLH
NA	TRBV5-1	TRBJ1-1	ASSRARDRVIWDTEAF
NA	TRBV4-3	TRBJ2-3	ASSHGGDTQY
NA	TRBV5-1	TRBJ2-5	ASTGYSGGYQETQY
few	TRBV18	TRBJ2-5	ASSPIATSQETQY
many	TRBV7-9	TRBJ2-7	ASSPRDRSYEQY
few	TRBV3-1	TRBJ2-7	ASSLSPGVRDEQY
NA	TRBV5-1	TRBJ2-5	ASSWGSQNQETQY
NA	TRBV7-9	TRBJ1-1	ASSLVVGMNTEAF
few	TRBV11-2	TRBJ2-1	ASSLGNIF
NA	TRBV7-2	TRBJ1-1	ASSSQRGQGLNTEAF
NA	TRBV6-5	TRBJ1-5	ASSLGRTNQPQH
NA	TRBV29-1	TRBJ2-5	SVDGTAYQETQY
few	TRBV5-1	TRBJ2-7	ASSLWSGGEQY
NA	TRBV29-1	TRBJ2-1	SVSILDEQF
few	TRBV2	TRBJ2-1	ASSEGGLAVYSYNEQF
few	TRBV2	TRBJ1-6	ASTELGRNSPLH
few	TRBV6-6	TRBJ2-5	ASRAGTSGRDQETQY
NA	TRBV27	TRBJ1-2	ASSPGTLRTLKAGYT
NA	TRBV20-1	TRBJ2-5	SAGLAGDQETQY
few	TRBV5-6	TRBJ1-1	ASSLRGESTEAF
once	TRBV2	TRBJ2-5	ASSPRSGGRETQY
NA	TRBV5-6	TRBJ2-3	ASSSIGDSGPDTQY
few	TRBV5-6	TRBJ2-5	ASSLGGQGAFETQY
few	TRBV20-1	TRBJ2-1	SASFIAGGAYNEQF
NA	TRBV6-2/TRBV6-3	TRBJ2-3	ATVEASGPPTDTQY
few	TRBV7-7	TRBJ2-5	ASSPGSGWETQY
NA	TRBV2	TRBJ1-6	ASRTRDTDNSPLH
many	TRBV5-1	TRBJ2-1	ASSLERANEQF
NA	TRBV7-2	TRBJ2-5	AIAGGGLGETQY
few	TRBV12-3/TRBV12-4	TRBJ1-6	ASRIQDRGNSPLH
few	TRBV7-6	TRBJ2-1	ASSGIGSREQF
many	TRBV7-3	TRBJ2-3	ASSSRFSTDTQY
many	TRBV20-1	TRBJ1-2	SAGDTTGSYGYT
NA	TRBV7-2	TRBJ2-1	ASSLAASGGSYNEQF
NA	TRBV27	TRBJ2-2	ASSPRPRGGELF
few	TRBV9	TRBJ2-5	ASSALQETQY
NA	TRBV15	TRBJ1-1	ATSRVLDGAEAF
few	TRBV20-1	TRBJ2-5	SAGQERETQY
NA	TRBV4-3	TRBJ1-3	ASGTGVDTIY
many	TRBV4-3	TRBJ1-6	ASSQDPGWNSPLH
many	TRBV12-3/TRBV12-4	TRBJ2-1	ASSSGQYNEQF
few	TRBV4-3	TRBJ2-2	ASSQESVQLYPTGELF
few	TRBV10-3	TRBJ2-5	AISESTSLGETQY
few	TRBV15	TRBJ2-3	ATSRRQGTDTQY
NA	TRBV6-6	TRBJ2-4	ASLGLRRGAKNIQY
NA	TRBV2	TRBJ2-2	ASSERQGATGELF
few	TRBV5-1	TRBJ1-6	ASAGGANSPLH